Sequencing of this T cell receptor (beta chain) was carried out in a study of T-cell reconstitution after alpha-beta-depleted transplantation in children. A TCRbeta library incorporating unique molecular identifiers was prepared. TCRdb reprocessed the PCR reads via MiXCR and lists one record per CDR3 protein. The repertoire holds 230,000 or so distinct CDR3 sequences, with 9% to 10% as singletons. The CDR3 sequence is 23 residues long. CDR1 is KGHDR and CDR2 is SFDVKD in the germline V gene. Trimming removed 9 bases from V and 8 bases from J; junction bases left unmatched: 38. The receptor comes from a human donor who donated a stem cell graft to a child with SCID. The chain has TRBV24-1 and TRBJ2-1, with 8 bases fitting TRBD2. The specimen comprised PBMCs from the stem cell graft donor, sampled from the stem cell graft. The CDR3, as DNA: TGTGCCACCCTGACGTGTATCACCCAGCAATCGAACAGGGCGTTCGGGGGGGCGGATGAGCAGTTCTTC. It translates to CATLTCITQQSNRAFGGADEQFF.